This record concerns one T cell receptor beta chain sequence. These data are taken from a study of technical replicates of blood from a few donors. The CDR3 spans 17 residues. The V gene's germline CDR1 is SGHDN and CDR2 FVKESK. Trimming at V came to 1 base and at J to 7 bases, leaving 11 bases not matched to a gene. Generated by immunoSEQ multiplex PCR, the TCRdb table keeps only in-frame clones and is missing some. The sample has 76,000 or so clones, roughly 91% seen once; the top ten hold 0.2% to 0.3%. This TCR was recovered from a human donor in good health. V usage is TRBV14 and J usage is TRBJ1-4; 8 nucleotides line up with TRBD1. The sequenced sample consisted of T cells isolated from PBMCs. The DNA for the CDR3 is TGTGCCAGCAGCCAAGCTACCCGAGGGACAGGAATTGAAAAACTGTTTTTT. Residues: CASSQATRGTGIEKLFF.